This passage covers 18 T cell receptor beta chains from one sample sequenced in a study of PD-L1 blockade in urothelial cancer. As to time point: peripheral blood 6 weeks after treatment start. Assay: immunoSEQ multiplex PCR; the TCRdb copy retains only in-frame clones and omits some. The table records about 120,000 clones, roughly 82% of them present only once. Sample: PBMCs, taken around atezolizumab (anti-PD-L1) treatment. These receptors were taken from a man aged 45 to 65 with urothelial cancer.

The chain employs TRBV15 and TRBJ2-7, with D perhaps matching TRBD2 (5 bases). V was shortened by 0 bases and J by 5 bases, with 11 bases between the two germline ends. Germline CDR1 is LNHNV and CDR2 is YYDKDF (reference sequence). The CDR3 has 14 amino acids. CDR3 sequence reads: CATSRERVADEQYF. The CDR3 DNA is TGTGCCACCAGCAGAGAGAGGGTTGCGGACGAGCAGTACTTC.

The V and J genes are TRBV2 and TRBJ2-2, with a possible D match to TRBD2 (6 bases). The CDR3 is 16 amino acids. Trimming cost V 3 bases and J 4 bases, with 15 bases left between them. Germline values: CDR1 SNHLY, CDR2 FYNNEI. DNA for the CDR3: TGTGCCAGCAGTGACGGCGGCGGGATGGGCACCGGGGAGCTGTTTTTT. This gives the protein CASSDGGGMGTGELFF.

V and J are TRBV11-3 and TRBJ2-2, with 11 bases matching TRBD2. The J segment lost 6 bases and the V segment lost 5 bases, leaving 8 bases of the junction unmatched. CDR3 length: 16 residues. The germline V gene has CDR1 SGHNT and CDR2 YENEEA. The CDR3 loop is CASSQTSGSLAGELFF. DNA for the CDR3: TGTGCCAGCAGCCAAACTAGCGGGAGTTTGGCCGGGGAGCTGTTTTTT.

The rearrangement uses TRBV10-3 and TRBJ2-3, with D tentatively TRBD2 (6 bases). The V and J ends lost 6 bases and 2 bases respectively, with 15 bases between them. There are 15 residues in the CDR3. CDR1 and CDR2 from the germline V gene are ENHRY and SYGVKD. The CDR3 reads CAIRDYLGVTDTQYF. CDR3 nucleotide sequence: TGTGCCATCAGGGACTACCTCGGGGTCACAGATACGCAGTATTTT.

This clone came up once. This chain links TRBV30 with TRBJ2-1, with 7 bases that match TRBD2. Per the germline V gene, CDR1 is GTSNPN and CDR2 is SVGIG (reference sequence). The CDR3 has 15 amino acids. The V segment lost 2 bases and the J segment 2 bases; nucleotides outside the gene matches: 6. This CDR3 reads CAWSPGGLAYNEQFF. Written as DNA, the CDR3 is TGTGCCTGGAGTCCAGGAGGACTAGCCTACAATGAGCAGTTCTTC. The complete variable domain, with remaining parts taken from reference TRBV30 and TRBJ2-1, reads SQTIHQWPATLVQPVGSPLSLECTVEGTSNPNLYWYRQAAGRGLQLLFYSVGIGQISSEVPQNLSASRPQDRQFILSSKKLLLSDSGFYLCAWSPGGLAYNEQFFGPGTRLTVL.

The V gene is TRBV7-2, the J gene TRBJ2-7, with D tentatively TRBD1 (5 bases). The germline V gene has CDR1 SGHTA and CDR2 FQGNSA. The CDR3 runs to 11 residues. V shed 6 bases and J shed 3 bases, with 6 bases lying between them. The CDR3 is CASRRGYEQYF. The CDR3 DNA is TGTGCCAGCAGAAGGGGCTACGAGCAGTACTTC.

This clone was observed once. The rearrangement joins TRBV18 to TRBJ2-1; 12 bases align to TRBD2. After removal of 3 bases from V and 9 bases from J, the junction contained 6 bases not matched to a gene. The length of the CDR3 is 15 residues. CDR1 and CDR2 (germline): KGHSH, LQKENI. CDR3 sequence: CASSPRTSGTTEQFF. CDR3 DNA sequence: TGTGCCAGCTCACCCCGGACTAGCGGGACGACTGAGCAGTTCTTC.

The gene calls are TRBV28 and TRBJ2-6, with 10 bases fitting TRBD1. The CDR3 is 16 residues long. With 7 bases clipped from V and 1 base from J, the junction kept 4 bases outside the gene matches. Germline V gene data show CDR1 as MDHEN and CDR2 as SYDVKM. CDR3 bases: TGTGCCAGCAATCGACAGGGGGCGTCTGGGGCCAACGTCCTGACTTTC. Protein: CASNRQGASGANVLTF.

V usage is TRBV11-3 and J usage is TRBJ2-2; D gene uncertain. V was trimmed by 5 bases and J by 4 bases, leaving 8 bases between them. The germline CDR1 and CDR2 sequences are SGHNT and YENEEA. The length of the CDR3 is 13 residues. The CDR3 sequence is CASSPPVTGELFF. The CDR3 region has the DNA TGTGCCAGCAGCCCGCCAGTCACCGGGGAGCTGTTTTTT.

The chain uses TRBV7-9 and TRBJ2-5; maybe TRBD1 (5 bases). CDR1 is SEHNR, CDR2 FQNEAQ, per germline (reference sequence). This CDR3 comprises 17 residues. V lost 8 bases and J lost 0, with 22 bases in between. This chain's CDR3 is CASRAASSRVYQETQYF. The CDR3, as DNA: TGTGCCAGCCGAGCAGCTTCAAGCAGGGTCTACCAAGAGACCCAGTACTTC.

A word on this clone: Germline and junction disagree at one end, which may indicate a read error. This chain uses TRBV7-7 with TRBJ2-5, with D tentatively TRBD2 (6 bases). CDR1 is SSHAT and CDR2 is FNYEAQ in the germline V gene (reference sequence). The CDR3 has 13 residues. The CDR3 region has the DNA TGTGCTAGCAGCTTAAAGGGACTAGAGACCCAGTACTTC. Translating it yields CASSLKGLETQYF.

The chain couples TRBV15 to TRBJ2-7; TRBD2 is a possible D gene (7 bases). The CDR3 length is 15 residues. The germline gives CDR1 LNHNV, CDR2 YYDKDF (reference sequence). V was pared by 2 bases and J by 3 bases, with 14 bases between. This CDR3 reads CATSRMTGGGYEQYF. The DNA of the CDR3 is TGTGCCACCAGCAGAATGACAGGCGGGGGCTACGAGCAGTACTTC. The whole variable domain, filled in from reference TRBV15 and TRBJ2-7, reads DAMVIQNPRYQVTQFGKPVTLSCSQTLNHNVMYWYQQKSSQAPKLLFHYYDKDFNNEADTPDNFQSRRPNTSFCFLDIRSPGLGDTAMYLCATSRMTGGGYEQYFGPGTRLTVT.

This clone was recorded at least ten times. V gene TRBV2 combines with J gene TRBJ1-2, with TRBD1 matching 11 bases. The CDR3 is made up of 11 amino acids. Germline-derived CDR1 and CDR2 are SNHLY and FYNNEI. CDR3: CADRGRGGYTF. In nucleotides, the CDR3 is TGTGCGGACAGGGGGCGAGGGGGCTACACCTTC.

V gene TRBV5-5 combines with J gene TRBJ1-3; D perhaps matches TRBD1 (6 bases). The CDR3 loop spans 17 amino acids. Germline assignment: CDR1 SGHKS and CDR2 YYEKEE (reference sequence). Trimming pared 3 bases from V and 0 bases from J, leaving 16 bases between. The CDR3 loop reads CASSSYGGARSGNTIYF. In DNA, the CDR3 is TGTGCCAGCAGCTCCTACGGGGGGGCCCGCTCTGGAAACACCATATATTTT.

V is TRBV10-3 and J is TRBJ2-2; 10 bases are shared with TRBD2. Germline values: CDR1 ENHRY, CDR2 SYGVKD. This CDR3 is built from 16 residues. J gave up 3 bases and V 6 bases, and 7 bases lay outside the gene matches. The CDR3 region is CAISAGTSDYTGELFF. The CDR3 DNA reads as TGTGCCATCAGCGCCGGGACTAGCGATTACACCGGGGAGCTGTTTTTT.

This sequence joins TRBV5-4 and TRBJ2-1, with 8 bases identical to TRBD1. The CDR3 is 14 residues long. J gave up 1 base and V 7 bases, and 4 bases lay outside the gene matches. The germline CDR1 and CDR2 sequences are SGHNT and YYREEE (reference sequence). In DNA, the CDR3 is TGTGCCAGCGGCCGGGACAGGTCCTACAATGAGCAGTTCTTC. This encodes CASGRDRSYNEQFF. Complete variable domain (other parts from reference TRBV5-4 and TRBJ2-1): ETGVTQSPTHLIKTRGQQVTLRCSSQSGHNTVSWYQQALGQGPQFIFQYYREEENGRGNFPPRFSGLQFPNYSSELNVNALELDDSALYLCASGRDRSYNEQFFGPGTRLTVL.

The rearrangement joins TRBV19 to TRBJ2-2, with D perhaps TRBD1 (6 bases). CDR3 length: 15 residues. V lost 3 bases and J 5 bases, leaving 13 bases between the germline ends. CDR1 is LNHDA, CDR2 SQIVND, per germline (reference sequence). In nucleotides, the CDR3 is TGTGCCAGTAGTATCCAGGCAGGGGTGACCGGGGAGCTGTTTTTT. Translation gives CASSIQAGVTGELFF.

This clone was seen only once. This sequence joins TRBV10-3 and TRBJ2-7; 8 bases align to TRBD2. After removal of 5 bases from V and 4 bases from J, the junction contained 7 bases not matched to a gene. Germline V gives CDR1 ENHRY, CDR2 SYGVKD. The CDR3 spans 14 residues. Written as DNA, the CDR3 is TGTGCCATCAGTCAAAGCGGGAGCATTTACGAGCAGTACTTC. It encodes CAISQSGSIYEQYF.